The T cell receptor (beta chain) under discussion was sequenced for a study of blood T cell repertoires in COVID-19. This clone was found a few times. Profiling relied on immunoSEQ multiplex PCR, and the TCRdb table lists in-frame clones only, not all of them. Altogether about 98,000 clones are present, around 73% being singletons, with the ten largest covering about 9%. Germline CDR1 MDHEN, CDR2 SYDVKM. The CDR3 spans 14 residues. V was clipped by 10 bases and J by 5 bases, with 18 bases between them. Sequenced sample: peripheral blood. The chain is built from TRBV28 and TRBJ2-1; D uncertain. The source of this sequence is a man between 60 and 75 years old with active or convalescent COVID-19. In DNA, the CDR3 is TGTGCCACCAAGTCCCATGGCGGAGACAATGAGCAGTTCTTC. It codes for CATKSHGGDNEQFF.